This TCR beta chain stems from a study of cytomegalovirus exposure and HLA in healthy donors. Background on the study: Caucasian-associated ancestry cluster membership applied to about 77% of several hundred genotyped donors.

Points from the study as a whole: With later analysis, a missense DCLRE1C variant became linked to TCR beta V- and J-gene trimming.

In regard to this clone: Its antigen is as yet unknown.

The germline CDR1 and CDR2 sequences are SEHNR and FQNEAQ (reference sequence). CDR3 length: 15 residues. Deletions cut 1 base from V and 1 base from J, with 10 bases between. PCR was performed using 60 Vbeta and 13 Jbeta primers. Clones were read by immunoSEQ multiplex PCR, and TCRdb kept only the in-frame ones, dropping some. The table lists approximately 120,000 clones. Unrecorded immune exposure was likely among donors, who were nominally healthy when sampled. This clonotype originated in a man younger than 35 in good health and CMV-seronegative. Input material: PBMCs. V usage is TRBV7-9 and J usage is TRBJ1-1; no clear D gene. The CDR3 bases are TGTGCCAGCAGCTTAGTTGTGGGCAGGAACACTGAAGCTTTCTTT. This codes for CASSLVVGRNTEAFF.